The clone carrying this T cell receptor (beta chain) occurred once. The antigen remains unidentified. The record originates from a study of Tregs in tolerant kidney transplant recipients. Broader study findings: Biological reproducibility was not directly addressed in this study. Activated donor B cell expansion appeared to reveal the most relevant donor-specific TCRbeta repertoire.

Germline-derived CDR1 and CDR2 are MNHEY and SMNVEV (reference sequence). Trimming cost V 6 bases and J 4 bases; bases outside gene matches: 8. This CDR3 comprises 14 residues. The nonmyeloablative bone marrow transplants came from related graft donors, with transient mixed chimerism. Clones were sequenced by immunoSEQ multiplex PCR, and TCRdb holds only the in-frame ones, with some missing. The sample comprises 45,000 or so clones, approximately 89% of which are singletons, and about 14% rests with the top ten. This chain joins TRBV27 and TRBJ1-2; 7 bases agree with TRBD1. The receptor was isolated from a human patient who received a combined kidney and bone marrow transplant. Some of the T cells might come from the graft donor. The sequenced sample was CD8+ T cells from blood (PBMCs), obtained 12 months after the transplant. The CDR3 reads CASSSGQRLYGYTF. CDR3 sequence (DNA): TGTGCCAGCAGCTCGGGACAGAGACTCTATGGCTACACCTTC.